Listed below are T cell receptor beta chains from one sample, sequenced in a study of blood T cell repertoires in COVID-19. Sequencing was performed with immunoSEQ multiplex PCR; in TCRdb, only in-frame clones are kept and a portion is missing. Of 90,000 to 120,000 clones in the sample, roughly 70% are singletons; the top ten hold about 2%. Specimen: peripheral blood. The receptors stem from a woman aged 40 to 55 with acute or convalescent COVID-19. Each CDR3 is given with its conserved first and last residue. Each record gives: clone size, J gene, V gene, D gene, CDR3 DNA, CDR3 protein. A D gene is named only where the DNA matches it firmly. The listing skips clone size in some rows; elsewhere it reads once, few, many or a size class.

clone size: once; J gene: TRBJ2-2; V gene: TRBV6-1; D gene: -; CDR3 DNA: TGTGCCAGCAGTGAAGTCGACACGAACACCGGGGAGCTGTTTTTT; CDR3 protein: CASSEVDTNTGELFF
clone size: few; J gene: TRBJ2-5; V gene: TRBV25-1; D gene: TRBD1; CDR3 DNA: TGTGCCAGTACCGGGACAGGGGTAGGGATTAGCCAAGAGACCCAGTACTTC; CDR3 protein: CASTGTGVGISQETQYF
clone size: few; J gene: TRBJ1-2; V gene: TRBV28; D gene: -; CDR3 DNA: TGTGCCAGCAGTTCATCCGGGACTATGAGCTATGGCTACACCTTC; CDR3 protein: CASSSSGTMSYGYTF
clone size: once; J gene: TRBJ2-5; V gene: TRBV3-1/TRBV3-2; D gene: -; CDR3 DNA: TGTGCCAGCAACCCCTACGCGGAGGGGCGAGAGACCCAGTACTTC; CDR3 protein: CASNPYAEGRETQYF
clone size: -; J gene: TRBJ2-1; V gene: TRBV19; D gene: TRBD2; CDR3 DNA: TGTGCCAGTAGTATGGGACTAGCGGGGAACAATGAGCAGTTCTTC; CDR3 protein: CASSMGLAGNNEQFF
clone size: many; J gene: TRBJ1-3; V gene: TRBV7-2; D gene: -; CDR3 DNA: TGTGCCAGCAGCGTTACCAGATTCTCTGGAAACACCATATATTTT; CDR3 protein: CASSVTRFSGNTIYF
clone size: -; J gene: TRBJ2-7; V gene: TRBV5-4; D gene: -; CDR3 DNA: TGTGCCAGCAGCCATAGGGGGGCGGGGGACACTTCCTACGAGCAGTACTTC; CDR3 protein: CASSHRGAGDTSYEQYF
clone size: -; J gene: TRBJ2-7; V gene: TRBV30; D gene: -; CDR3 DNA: TGTGCCTGGAGCCGAGGACAGACTTACGAGCAGTACTTC; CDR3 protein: CAWSRGQTYEQYF
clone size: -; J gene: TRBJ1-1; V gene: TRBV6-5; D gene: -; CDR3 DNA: TGTGCCAGTAAAGTCCGCGGGAACACTGAAGCTTTCTTT; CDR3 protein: CASKVRGNTEAFF
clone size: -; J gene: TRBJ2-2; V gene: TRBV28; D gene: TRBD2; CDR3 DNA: TGTGCCAGCAGTCGGACTAGCGGGCACACCGGGGAGCTGTTTTTT; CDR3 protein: CASSRTSGHTGELFF
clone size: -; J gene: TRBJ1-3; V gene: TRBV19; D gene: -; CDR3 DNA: TGTGCCAGTTCGAGGGAGTCGGCAAACACCATATATTTT; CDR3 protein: CASSRESANTIYF
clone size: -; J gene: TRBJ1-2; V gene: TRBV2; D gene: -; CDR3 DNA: TGTGCCAGCAGTAAACAGGGATCGGGAGGCTACACCTTC; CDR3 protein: CASSKQGSGGYTF
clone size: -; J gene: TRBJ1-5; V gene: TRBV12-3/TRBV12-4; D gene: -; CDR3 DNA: TGTGCCAGCAGTTTCTCTTATCAGCCCCAGCATTTT; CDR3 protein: CASSFSYQPQHF
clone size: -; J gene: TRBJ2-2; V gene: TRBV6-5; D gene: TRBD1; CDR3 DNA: TGTGCCAGCAGGCGACAGGGGACGAACACCGGGGAGCTGTTTTTT; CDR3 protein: CASRRQGTNTGELFF
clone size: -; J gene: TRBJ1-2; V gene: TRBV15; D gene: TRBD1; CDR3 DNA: TGTGCCACCAGCGCGGACAGGGATGGCGGCTACACCTTC; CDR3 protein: CATSADRDGGYTF
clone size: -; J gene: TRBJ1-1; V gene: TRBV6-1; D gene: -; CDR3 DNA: TGTGCCAGCAGTGAATTACGGGGGGTCACTGAAGCTTTCTTT; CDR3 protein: CASSELRGVTEAFF
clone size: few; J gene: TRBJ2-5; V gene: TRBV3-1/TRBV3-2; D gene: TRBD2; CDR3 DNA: TGTGCCAGCAGCCGACTAGCGGGGCAGGGGACCCAGTACTTC; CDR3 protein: CASSRLAGQGTQYF
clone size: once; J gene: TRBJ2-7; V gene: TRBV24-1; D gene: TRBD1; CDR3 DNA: TGTGCCACCAGTGCCGGGGACAGCTCCTACGAGCAGTACTTC; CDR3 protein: CATSAGDSSYEQYF
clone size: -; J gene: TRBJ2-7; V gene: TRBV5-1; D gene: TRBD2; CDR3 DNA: TGCGCCAGCAGCTTGGCCCCGGGACTAGCGGCCGCCTACGAGCAGTACTTC; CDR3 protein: CASSLAPGLAAAYEQYF
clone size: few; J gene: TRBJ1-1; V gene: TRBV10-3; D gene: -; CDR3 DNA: TGTGCCATCAGTGAGTCAGGGGAGGGTGTCACTGAAGCTTTCTTT; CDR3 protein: CAISESGEGVTEAFF
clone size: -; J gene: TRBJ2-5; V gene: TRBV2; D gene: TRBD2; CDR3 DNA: TGTGCCAGCAGGGCTAGCGGCCAGGGAGAGACCCAGTACTTC; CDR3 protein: CASRASGQGETQYF
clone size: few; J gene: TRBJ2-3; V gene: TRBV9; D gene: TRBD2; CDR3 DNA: TGTGCCAGCAGCGTAGCCCCAGCGGGGAATCCTAGCACAGATACGCAGTATTTT; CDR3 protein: CASSVAPAGNPSTDTQYF
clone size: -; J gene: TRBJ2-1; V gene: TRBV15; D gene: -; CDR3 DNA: TGTGCCACCAGCAGAGAGGGGGCTTCCTCCTACAATGAGCAGTTCTTC; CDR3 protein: CATSREGASSYNEQFF
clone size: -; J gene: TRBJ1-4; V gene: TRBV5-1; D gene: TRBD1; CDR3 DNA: TGCGCCAGCAGCCAAGGGACAGTATGGACTAATGAAAAACTGTTTTTT; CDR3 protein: CASSQGTVWTNEKLFF
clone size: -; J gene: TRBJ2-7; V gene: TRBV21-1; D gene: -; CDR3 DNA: TGTGCCAGCAGTAGTAGAGACTCGGACAAGTCCTACGAGCAGTACTTC; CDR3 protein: CASSSRDSDKSYEQYF
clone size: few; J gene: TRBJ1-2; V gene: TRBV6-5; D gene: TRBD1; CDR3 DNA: TGTGCCAGAGGGGACAGGCGACCTTCTAACTATGGCTACACCTTC; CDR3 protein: CARGDRRPSNYGYTF
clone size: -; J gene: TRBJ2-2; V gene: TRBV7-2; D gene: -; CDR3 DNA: TGTGCCAGCAGCTTAGGGGGCAGCACCGGGGAGCTGTTTTTT; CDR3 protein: CASSLGGSTGELFF
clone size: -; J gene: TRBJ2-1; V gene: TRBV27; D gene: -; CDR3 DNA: TGTGCCAGCAGTTTAAACCAGCGGACTGAGCAGTTCTTC; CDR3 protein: CASSLNQRTEQFF
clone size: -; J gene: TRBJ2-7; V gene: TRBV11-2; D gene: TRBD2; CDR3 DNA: TGTGCCAGCAGCTCTGCGGGGCTAGCGGGGGCAGAGCAGTACTTC; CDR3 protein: CASSSAGLAGAEQYF
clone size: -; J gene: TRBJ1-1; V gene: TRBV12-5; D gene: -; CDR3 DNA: TGTGCTAGGGGCGGGGCCAGGAACACTGAAGCTTTCTTT; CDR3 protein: CARGGARNTEAFF
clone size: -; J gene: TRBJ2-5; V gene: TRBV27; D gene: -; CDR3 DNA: TGTGCCAGCAGTTTATCGAGGGTAACGGGAGAGACCCAGTACTTC; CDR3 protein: CASSLSRVTGETQYF
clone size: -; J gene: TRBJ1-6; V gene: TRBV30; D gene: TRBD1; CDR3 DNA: TGTGCCTGGAGGATCTTACTGGACAGGGACAATTCACCCCTCCACTTT; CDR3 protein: CAWRILLDRDNSPLHF
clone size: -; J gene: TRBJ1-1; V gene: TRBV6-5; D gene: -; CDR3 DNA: TGTGCCAGCAGCAACGGGGGACTAGGGGAAGCTTTCTTT; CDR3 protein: CASSNGGLGEAFF
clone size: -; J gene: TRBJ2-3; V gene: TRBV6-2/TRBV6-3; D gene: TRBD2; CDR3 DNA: TGTGCCAGCAGTCGACTAGCGGGGGGCGCAGATACGCAGTATTTT; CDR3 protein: CASSRLAGGADTQYF
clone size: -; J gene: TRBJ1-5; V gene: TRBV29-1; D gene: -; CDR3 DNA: TGCAGCGTTGGAGGGAGTAGCAATCAGCCCCAGCATTTT; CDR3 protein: CSVGGSSNQPQHF
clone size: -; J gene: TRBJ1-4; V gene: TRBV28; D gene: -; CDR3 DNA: TGTGCCAGCAGTCCCCTGGGGGGGGTGGAAACTAATGAAAAACTGTTTTTT; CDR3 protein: CASSPLGGVETNEKLFF
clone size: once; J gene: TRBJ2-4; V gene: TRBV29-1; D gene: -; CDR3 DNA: TGCAGCGTTGAGGAGGGTCGAGCCAAAAACATTCAGTACTTC; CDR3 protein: CSVEEGRAKNIQYF
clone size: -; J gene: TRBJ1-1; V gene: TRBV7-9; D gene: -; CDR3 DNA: TGTGCCAGCAGTCTAGGGGTTTACACTGAAGCTTTCTTT; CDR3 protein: CASSLGVYTEAFF
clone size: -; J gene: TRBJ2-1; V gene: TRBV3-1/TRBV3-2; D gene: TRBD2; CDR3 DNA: TGTGCCAGCAGCCAAGACAGCGGGGGGGTACTTGAGCAGTTCTTC; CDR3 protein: CASSQDSGGVLEQFF
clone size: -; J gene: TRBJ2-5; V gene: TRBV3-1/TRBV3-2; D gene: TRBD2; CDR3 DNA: TGTGCCAGCAGCCCGCTAGCGGGGGGCAACCAAGAGACCCAGTACTTC; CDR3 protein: CASSPLAGGNQETQYF
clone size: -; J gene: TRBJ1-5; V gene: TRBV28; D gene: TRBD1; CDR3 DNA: TGTGCCAGCAGTTTCCGAGGACAGGCGTCTAGGCCCCAGCATTTT; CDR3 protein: CASSFRGQASRPQHF
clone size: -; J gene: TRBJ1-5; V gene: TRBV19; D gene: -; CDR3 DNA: TGTGCCAGTAGTATCGTCAGGGCCACGGAACAGCCCCAGCATTTT; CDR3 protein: CASSIVRATEQPQHF
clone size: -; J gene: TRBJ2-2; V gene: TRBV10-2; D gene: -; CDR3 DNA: TGCGCCAGCAGTGAGTCCTACGGGGAGCTGTTTTTT; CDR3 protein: CASSESYGELFF
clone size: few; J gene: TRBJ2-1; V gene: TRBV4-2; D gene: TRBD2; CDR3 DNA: TGTGCCAGCAGCCAAGATTATGCGGGGGGCAGCTCCTACAATGAGCAGTTCTTC; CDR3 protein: CASSQDYAGGSSYNEQFF
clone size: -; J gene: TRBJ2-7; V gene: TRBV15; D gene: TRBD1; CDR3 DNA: TGTGCCACCTCTTTCCCCGGGACAGGGGACTACGAGCAGTACTTC; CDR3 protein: CATSFPGTGDYEQYF
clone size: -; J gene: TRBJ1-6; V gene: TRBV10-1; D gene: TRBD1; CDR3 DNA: TGCGCCAGCAGAAAACAGGACAGGGGAATTTCACCCCTCCACTTT; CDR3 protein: CASRKQDRGISPLHF
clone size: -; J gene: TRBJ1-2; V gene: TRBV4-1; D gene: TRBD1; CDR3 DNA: TGCGCCAGCAGCCGGATGGGACAGGGGAACTCCTATGGCTACACCTTC; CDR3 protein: CASSRMGQGNSYGYTF
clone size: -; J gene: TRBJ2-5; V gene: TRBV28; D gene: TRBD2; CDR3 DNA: TGTGCCAGCAGGGGCAGCCGGGGGGTTCAAGAGACCCAGTACTTC; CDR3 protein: CASRGSRGVQETQYF
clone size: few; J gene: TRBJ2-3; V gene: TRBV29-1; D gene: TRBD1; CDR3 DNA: TGCAGCGCCAACAGGGGCGGAGATACGCAGTATTTT; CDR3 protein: CSANRGGDTQYF